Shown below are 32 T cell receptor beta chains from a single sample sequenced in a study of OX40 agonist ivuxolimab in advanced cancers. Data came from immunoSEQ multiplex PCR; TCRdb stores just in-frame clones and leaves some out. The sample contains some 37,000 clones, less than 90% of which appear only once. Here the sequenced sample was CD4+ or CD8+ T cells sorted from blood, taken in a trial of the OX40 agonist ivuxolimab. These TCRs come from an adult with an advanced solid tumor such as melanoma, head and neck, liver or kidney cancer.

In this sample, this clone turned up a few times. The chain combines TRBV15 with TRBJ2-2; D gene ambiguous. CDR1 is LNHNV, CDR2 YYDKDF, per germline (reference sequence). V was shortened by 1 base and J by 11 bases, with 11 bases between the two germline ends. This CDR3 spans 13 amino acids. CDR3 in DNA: TGTGCCACCAGCAGAGTACCGTCGATCGAGCTGTTTTTT. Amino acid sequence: CATSRVPSIELFF.

As DNA, the CDR3 is TGCAGCGTTCAAGGGGACGCAACAGATACGCAGTATTTT. Protein sequence: CSVQGDATDTQYF. The J gene is TRBJ2-3, the V gene TRBV29-1; D may match TRBD1 or TRBD2 (5 bases each). CDR1 and CDR2 from the germline V gene are SQVTM and ANQGSEA. The CDR3 is 13 residues long. The V end lost 5 bases, the J end lost 3 bases, and 12 bases lay between the germline ends.

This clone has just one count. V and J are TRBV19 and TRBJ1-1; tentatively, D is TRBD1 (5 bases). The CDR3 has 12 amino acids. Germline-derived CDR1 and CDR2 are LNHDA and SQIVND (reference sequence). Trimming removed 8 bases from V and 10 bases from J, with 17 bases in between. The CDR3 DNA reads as TGTGCCAGTCAAAAGCAGGGTGTCGCAGCTTTCTTT. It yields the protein CASQKQGVAAFF.

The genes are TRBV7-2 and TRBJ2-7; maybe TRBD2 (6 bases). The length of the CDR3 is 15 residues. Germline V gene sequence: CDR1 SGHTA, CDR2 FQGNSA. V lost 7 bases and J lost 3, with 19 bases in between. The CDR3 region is CASTENPSGYYEQYF. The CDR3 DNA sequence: TGTGCCAGCACCGAAAACCCAAGCGGGTACTACGAGCAGTACTTC.

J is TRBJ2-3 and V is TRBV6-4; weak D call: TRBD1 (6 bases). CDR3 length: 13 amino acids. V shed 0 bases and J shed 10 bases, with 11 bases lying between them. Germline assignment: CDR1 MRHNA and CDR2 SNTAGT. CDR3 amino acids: CASSDSWNRAQYF. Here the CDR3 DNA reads TGTGCCAGCAGTGACTCTTGGAACAGGGCGCAGTATTTT.

The CDR3 loop reads CASSFGLAGGRETQYF. The CDR3 coding sequence is TGTGCCAGCAGCTTCGGACTAGCGGGAGGGCGAGAGACCCAGTACTTC. The genes are TRBV7-2 and TRBJ2-5; 15 bases match TRBD2. Germline CDR1 and CDR2: SGHTA and FQGNSA. The CDR3 is 16 amino acids. With 3 bases clipped from V and 4 bases from J, the junction kept 3 bases outside the gene matches. The full variable domain, its missing parts supplied by reference TRBV7-2 and TRBJ2-5, is GAGVSQSPSNKVTEKGKDVELRCDPISGHTALYWYRQSLGQGLEFLIYFQGNSAPDKSGLPSDRFSAERTGGSVSTLTIQRTQQEDSAVYLCASSFGLAGGRETQYFGPGTRLLVL.

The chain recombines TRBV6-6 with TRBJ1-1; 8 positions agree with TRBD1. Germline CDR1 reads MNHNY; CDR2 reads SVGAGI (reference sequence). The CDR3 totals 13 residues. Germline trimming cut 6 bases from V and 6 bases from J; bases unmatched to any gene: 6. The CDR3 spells CASSQRQGSEAFF. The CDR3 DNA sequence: TGTGCCAGCAGCCAGCGACAGGGGTCTGAAGCTTTCTTT.

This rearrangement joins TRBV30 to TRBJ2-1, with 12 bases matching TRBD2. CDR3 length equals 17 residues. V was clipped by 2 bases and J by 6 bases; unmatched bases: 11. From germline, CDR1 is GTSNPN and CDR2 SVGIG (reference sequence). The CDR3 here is CAWSQQRLAGVSNEQFF. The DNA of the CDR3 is TGTGCCTGGAGTCAACAAAGACTAGCGGGAGTGTCCAATGAGCAGTTCTTC. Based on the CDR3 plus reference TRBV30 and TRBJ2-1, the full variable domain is SQTIHQWPATLVQPVGSPLSLECTVEGTSNPNLYWYRQAAGRGLQLLFYSVGIGQISSEVPQNLSASRPQDRQFILSSKKLLLSDSGFYLCAWSQQRLAGVSNEQFFGPGTRLTVL.

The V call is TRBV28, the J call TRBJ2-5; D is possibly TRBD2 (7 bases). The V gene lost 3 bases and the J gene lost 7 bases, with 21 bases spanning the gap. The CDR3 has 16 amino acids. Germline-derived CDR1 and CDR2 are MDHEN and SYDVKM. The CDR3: CASSFLLAGAGGTQYF. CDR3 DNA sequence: TGTGCCAGCAGTTTTCTTCTGGCGGGGGCGGGCGGGACCCAGTACTTC.

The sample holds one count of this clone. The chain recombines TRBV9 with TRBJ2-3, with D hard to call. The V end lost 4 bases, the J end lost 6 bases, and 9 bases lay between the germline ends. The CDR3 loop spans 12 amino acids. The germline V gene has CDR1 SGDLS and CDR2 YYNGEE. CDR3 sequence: CASSTQTDTQYF. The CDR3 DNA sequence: TGTGCCAGCAGCACCCAGACGGATACGCAGTATTTT.

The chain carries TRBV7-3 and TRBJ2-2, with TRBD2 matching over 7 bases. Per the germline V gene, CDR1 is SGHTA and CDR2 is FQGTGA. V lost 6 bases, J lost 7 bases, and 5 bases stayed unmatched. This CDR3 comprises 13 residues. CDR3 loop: CASRSGRSGELFF. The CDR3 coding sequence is TGTGCCAGCAGGTCCGGGAGGAGCGGGGAGCTGTTTTTT.

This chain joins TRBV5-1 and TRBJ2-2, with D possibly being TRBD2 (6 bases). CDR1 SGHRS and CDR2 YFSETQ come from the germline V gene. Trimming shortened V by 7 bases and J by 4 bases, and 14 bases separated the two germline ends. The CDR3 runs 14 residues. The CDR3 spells CASEGGTGTGELFF. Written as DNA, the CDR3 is TGCGCCAGCGAGGGCGGGACGGGCACCGGGGAGCTGTTTTTT.

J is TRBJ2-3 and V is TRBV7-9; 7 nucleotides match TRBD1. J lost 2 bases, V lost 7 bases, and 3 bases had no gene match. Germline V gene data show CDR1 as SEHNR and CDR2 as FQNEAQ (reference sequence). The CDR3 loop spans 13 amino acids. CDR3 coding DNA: TGTGCCAGCAAGGGGGCCTCCACAGATACGCAGTATTTT. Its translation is CASKGASTDTQYF.

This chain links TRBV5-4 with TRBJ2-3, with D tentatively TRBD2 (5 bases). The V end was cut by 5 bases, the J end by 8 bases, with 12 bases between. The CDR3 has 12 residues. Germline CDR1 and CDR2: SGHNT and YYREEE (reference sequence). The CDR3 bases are TGTGCCAGCAGGGGAGTGGGTCCTACGCAGTATTTT. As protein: CASRGVGPTQYF.

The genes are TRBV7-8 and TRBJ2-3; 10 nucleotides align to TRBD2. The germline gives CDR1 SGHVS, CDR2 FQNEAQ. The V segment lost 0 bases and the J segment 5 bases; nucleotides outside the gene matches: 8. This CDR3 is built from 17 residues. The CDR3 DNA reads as TGTGCCAGCAGCTTAGCTTTTCTAGCGGGAGCCGGAGATACGCAGTATTTT. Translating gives CASSLAFLAGAGDTQYF.

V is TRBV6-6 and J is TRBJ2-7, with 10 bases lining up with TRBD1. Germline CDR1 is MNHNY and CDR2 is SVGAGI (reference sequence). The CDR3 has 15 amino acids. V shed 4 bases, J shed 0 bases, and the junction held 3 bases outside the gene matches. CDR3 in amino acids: CASSLDRGYSYEQYF. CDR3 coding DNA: TGTGCCAGCAGTTTGGACAGGGGGTACTCCTACGAGCAGTACTTC.

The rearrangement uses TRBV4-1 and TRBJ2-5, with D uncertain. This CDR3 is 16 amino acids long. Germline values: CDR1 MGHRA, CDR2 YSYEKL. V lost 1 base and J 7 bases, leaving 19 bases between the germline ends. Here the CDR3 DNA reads TGCGCCAGCAGCCAAGGGACGCCTGGACCGTTGGGGACCCAGTACTTC. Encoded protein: CASSQGTPGPLGTQYF.

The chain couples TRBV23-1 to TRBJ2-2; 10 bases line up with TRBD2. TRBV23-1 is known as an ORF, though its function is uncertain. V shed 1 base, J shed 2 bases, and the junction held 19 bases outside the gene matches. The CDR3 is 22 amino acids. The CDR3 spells CASSQFPSTSGTRPRNTGELFF. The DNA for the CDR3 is TGCGCCAGCAGTCAATTCCCGAGCACTAGCGGGACCCGCCCGCGCAACACCGGGGAGCTGTTTTTT.

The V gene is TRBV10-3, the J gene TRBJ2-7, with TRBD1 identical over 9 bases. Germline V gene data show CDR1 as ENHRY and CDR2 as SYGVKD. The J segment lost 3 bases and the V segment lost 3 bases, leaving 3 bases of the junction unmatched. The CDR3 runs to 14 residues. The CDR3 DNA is TGTGCCATCAGTGAACCGGGACAGGGCTACGAGCAGTACTTC. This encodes CAISEPGQGYEQYF.

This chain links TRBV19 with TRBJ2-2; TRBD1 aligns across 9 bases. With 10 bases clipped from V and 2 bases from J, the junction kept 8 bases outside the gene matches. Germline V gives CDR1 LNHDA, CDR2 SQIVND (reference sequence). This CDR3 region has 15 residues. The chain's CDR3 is CATKQGARNTGELFF. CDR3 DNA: TGTGCCACCAAACAGGGGGCTCGAAACACCGGGGAGCTGTTTTTT.

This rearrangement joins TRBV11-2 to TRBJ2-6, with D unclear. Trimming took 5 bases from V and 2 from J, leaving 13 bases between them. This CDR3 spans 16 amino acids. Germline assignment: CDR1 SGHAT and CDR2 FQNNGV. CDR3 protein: CASSLASGTGANVLTF. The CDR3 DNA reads TGTGCCAGCAGCCTGGCTTCGGGCACTGGGGCCAACGTCCTGACTTTC.

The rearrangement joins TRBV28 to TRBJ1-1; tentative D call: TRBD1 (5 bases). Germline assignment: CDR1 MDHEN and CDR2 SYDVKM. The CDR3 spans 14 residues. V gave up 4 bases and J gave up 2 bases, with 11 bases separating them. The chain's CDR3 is CASSSGRLNTEAFF. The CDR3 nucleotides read TGTGCCAGCAGTTCGGGACGTTTAAACACTGAAGCTTTCTTT.

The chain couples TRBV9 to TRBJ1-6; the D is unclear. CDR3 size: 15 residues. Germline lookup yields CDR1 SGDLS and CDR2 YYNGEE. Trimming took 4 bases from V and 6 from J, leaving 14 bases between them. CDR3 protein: CASSLNLGFNSPLHF. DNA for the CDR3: TGTGCCAGCAGCCTCAATTTGGGATTTAATTCACCCCTCCACTTT.

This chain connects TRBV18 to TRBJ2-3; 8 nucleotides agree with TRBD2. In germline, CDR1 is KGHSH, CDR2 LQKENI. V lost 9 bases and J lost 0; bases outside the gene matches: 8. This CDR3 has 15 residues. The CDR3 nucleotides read TGTGCCAGTCAACCATCTAGCGGGAGCACAGATACGCAGTATTTT. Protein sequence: CASQPSSGSTDTQYF.

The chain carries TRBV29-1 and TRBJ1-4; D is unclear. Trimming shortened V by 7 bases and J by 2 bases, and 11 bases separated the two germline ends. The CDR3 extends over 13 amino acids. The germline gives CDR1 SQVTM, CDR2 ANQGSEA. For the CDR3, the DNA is TGCAGCGCAAAGGAAGGCACTAATGAAAAACTGTTTTTT. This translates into CSAKEGTNEKLFF.

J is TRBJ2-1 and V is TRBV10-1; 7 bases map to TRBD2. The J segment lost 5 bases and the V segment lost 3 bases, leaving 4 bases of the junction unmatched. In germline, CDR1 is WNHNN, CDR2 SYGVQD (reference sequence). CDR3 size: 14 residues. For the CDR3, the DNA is TGCGCCAGCAGTGAAGAGCGGGGACACAATGAGCAGTTCTTC. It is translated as CASSEERGHNEQFF.

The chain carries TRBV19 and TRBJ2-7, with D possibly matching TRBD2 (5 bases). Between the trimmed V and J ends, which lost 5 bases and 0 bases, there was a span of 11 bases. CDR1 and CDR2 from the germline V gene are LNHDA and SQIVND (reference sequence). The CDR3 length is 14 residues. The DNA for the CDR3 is TGTGCCAGTAGTCGCACTCGGGACTCCTACGAGCAGTACTTC. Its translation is CASSRTRDSYEQYF.

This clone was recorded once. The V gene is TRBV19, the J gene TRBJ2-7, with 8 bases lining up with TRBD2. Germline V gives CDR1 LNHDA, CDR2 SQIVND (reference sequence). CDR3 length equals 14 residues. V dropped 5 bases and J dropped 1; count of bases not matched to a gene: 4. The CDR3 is CASSRSGGSYEQYF. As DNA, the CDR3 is TGTGCCAGTAGTCGGAGCGGGGGATCCTACGAGCAGTACTTC. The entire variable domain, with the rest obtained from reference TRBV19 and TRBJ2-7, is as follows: DGGITQSPKYLFRKEGQNVTLSCEQNLNHDAMYWYRQDPGQGLRLIYYSQIVNDFQKGDIAEGYSVSREKKESFPLTVTSAQKNPTAFYLCASSRSGGSYEQYFGPGTRLTVT.

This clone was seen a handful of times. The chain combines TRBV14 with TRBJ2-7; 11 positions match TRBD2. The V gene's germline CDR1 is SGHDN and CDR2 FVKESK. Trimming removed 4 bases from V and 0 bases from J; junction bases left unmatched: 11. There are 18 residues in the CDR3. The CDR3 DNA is TGTGCCAGCAGCCCCCCCCGACTAGCGGGAACTACCTCCTACGAGCAGTACTTC. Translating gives CASSPPRLAGTTSYEQYF.

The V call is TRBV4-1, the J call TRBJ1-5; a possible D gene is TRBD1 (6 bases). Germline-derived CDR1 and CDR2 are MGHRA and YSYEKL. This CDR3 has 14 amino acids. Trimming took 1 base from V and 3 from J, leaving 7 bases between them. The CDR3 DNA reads TGCGCCAGCAGCCAAGGACAGGCCAATCAGCCCCAGCATTTT. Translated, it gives CASSQGQANQPQHF.

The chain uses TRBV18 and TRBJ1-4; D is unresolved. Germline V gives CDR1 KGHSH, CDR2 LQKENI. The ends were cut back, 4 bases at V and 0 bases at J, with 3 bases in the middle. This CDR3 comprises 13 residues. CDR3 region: CASSQATNEKLFF. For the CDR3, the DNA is TGTGCCAGCTCACAGGCAACTAATGAAAAACTGTTTTTT.

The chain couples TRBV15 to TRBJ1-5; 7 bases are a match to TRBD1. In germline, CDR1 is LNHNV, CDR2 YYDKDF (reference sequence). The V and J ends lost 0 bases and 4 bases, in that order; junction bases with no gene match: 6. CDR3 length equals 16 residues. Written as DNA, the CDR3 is TGTGCCACCAGCAGAGATCTGGGGACAGTTAATCAGCCCCAGCATTTT. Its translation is CATSRDLGTVNQPQHF. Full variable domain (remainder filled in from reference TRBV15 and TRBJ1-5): DAMVIQNPRYQVTQFGKPVTLSCSQTLNHNVMYWYQQKSSQAPKLLFHYYDKDFNNEADTPDNFQSRRPNTSFCFLDIRSPGLGDTAMYLCATSRDLGTVNQPQHFGDGTRLSIL.